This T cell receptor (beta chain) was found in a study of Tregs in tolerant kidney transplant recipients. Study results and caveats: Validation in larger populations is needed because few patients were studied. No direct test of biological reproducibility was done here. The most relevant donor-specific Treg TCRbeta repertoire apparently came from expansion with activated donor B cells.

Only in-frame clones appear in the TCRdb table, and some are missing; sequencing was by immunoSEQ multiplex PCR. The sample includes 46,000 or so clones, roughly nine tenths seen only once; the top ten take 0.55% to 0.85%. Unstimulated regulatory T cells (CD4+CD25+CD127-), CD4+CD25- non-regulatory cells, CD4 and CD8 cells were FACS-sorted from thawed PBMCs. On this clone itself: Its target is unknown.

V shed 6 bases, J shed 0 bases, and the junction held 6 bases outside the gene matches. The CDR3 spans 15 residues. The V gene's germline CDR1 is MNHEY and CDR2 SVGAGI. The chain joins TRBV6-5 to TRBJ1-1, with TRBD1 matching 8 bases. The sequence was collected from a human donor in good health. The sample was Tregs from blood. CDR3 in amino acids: CASSVQGGVNTEAFF. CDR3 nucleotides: TGTGCCAGCAGCGTACAGGGGGGAGTGAACACTGAAGCTTTCTTT.